Listed here is a single TCR beta chain. This clonotype came up many times. Its antigen has not been determined. No much larger clone is present one base from it, and per-base qualities are unavailable. This record belongs to a study of identical twins (dated by TCRdb to the mid-2010s). Regarding the research as a whole: TCR alpha and beta repertoires from monozygotic twins, unrelated adults of various ages and cord blood were deep-sequenced to test whether fetal clonotypes persist. To rule out contamination, the twin experiments were replicated at different times with different library preparation protocols.

Library creation used 5' RACE. Sequenced on an Illumina HiSeq 2000. A universal primer binding site was added through template switching, and the final cDNA carried a unique molecular identifier so that TCR cDNA molecules could be counted accurately. Specific primers in the conserved constant-segment region were used to synthesize first-strand cDNA for the TCR alpha and beta chains. Each cDNA library was double barcoded, with a SMART-Mk sample barcode plus Illumina barcodes, to control for contamination. Two successive PCR steps introduced TruSeq adapter sequences along with Illumina sample barcodes. The Illumina HiSeq platform was used with custom primers to sequence TCR alpha and beta cDNA libraries. The authors processed their data as follows. MiGEC was used to process raw reads and extract unique molecular identifiers, and MiXCR was used to find CDR3 positions. Recombination models were inferred per individual with the repgenHMM and IGoR tools using an EM algorithm. Shared clonotype analysis was performed with the tcR package in R, normalizing sharing by the product of cloneset sizes. Out-of-frame nonproductive sequences were analyzed to study raw recombination free of thymic and clonal selection effects. The public reads were quality trimmed at Q25 with fastp and then assembled into clones with MiXCR by TCRdb, keeping productive beta chains. Here each entry gathers all rows of one CDR3 protein and keeps the most common genes and DNA. It is TCRdb's table, rather than the study itself, that gives the V and J calls and clone size. In this sample the table shows about 150,000 distinct CDR3 sequences, roughly 3.5% of which occur a single time. 8.1% of the sample is held by the ten biggest clonotypes.

Cut back by 5 bases and 1 base, the V and J ends lie 12 bases apart. Measured from the cysteine to the phenylalanine, the CDR3 is 14 residues long. Here the CDR3 DNA is all that survives: 42 bases in frame from base 1. Sequences SGHDN (CDR1) and FVKESK (CDR2) are obtained from the germline V gene. Every donor was a healthy Caucasian. Miltenyi CD45RO+ enrichment and human naive T-cell isolation kits were used to isolate memory (CD45RO+) and naive T cells from PBMC. What the research found in general, with its limitations: Zero-insertion analyses could be partly confounded by invariant T cells such as MAIT and iNKT, although diverse VJ usage argued against such confounding for most clonotypes. Out-of-frame TCR alpha sharing in monozygotic twins was systematically underestimated by recombination models, whereas sharing between unrelated individuals was in agreement with the recombination models. Because the same donors could not be followed over many years, the conclusions depended on cross-sectional statistical analysis. In beta out-of-frame sequences, excess twin sharing was weaker, because having fewer shared sequences lowered the signal-to-noise ratio. Compared with coincidental sharing between unrelated individuals, out-of-frame TCR alpha sequences shared between twins had an excess of sequences with low generation probability. Fewer insertions were carried by abundant cord blood beta clonotypes, a similar but weaker trend appeared in young adult naive repertoires, and no such trend appeared in memory repertoires.

The material sequenced was memory T cells sorted from blood. What the cell subset or site label conveys for this sample: CD45RO+ enriched T cells. The clonotype comes from a man between 18 and 29 years old in good health. The V gene is TRBV14 and the J gene is TRBJ2-7; the D gene cannot be named for sure. At the DNA level, the sequence is TGTGCCAGCAGCGCTCGTCGCTCTTCCTACGAGCAGTACTTC. It codes for CASSARRSSYEQYF. The full variable domain, completed from the reference TRBV14 and TRBJ2-7 proteins outside the CDR3, reads EAGVTQFPSHSVIEKGQTVTLRCDPISGHDNLYWYRRVMGKEIKFLLHFVKESKQDESGMPNNRFLAERTGGTYSTLKVQPAELEDSGVYFCASSARRSSYEQYFGPGTRLTVT.